These T cell receptor beta chains were read from a single sample in a study of blood T cell repertoires in COVID-19. Repertoires were generated with immunoSEQ multiplex PCR, while TCRdb's copy carries only in-frame clones and drops some. The repertoire consists of about 230,000 clones, with 80% to 90% occurring once and the leading ten covering about 3.5%. Sample: PBMCs or T cells enriched from blood (not recorded which). These receptors originate from a woman in her 30s who had been exposed to COVID-19. Each CDR3 is given with its conserved first and last residue.

TRBJ2-1	TRBV7-9	CASSPLAGGTSNEQFF
TRBJ1-4	TRBV30	CAWSVGGGLFF
TRBJ1-6	TRBV5-4	CASSSGTGDSPLHF
TRBJ2-3	TRBV5-4	CASSRLAGGADTQYF
TRBJ1-2	TRBV11-2	CASSAINGQAPRYGYTF
TRBJ2-7	TRBV5-1	CASSPALLTGITYEQYF
TRBJ2-5	TRBV20-1	CSASVQRRGETQYF
TRBJ2-3	TRBV3-1/TRBV3-2	CASSPRGDGTDTQYF
TRBJ2-7	TRBV10-3	CAIRKTGGAQYEQYF
TRBJ2-7	TRBV10-1	CASSDSGSHDEQYF
TRBJ1-5	TRBV6-5	CASRVRDRVNQPQHF
TRBJ2-2	TRBV6-5	CASSYSLGLAAGELFF
TRBJ2-2	TRBV9	CASSVSPRTGELFF
TRBJ2-1	TRBV9	CASSVAGGPGNEQFF
TRBJ1-2	TRBV3-1/TRBV3-2	CASSHGTNYGYTF
TRBJ1-1	TRBV19	CASSIWAETEAFF